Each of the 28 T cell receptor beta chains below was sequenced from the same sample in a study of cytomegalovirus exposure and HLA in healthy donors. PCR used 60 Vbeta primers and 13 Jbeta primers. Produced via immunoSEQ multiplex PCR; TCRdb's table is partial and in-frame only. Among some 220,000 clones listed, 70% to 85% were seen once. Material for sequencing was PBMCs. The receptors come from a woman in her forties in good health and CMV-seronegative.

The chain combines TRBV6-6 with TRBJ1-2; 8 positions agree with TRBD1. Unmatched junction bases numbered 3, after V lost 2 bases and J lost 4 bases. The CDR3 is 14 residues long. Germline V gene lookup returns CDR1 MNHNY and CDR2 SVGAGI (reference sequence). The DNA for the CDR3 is TGTGCCAGCAGTTACGGACAGGGTGGCTATGGCTACACCTTC. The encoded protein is CASSYGQGGYGYTF.

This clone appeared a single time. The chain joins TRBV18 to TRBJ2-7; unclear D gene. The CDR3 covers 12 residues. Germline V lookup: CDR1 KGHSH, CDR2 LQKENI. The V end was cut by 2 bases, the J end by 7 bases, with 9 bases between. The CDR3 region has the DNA TGTGCCAGCTCACCAGGGTCCGGGGAGCAGTACTTC. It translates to CASSPGSGEQYF.

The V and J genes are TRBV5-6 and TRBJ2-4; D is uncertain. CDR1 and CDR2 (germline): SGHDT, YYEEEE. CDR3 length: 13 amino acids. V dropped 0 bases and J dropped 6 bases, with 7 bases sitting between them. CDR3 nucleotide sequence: TGTGCCAGCAGCTTGGCCGGTCCAAACATTCAGTACTTC. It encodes CASSLAGPNIQYF.

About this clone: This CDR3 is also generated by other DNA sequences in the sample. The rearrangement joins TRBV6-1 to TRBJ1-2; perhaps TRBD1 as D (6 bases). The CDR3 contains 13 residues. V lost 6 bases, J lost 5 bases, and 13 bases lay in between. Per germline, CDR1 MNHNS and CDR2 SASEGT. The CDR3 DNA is TGTGCCAGCAGCCAGGGGCAGGATTATGGCTACACCTTC. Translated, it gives CASSQGQDYGYTF.

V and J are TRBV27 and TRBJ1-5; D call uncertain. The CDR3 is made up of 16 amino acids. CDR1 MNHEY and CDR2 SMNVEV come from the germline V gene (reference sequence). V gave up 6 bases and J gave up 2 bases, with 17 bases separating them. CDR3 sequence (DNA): TGTGCCAGCAGACCTCGGTTCCGGGAAGGCAATCAGCCCCAGCATTTT. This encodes CASRPRFREGNQPQHF.

CDR3 nucleotide sequence: TGTGCCAGCAGTTTACTGACAGGAGCAAATTCACCCCTCCACTTT. Translated, it gives CASSLLTGANSPLHF. The genes are TRBV11-2 and TRBJ1-6; D possibly corresponds to TRBD1 (6 bases). The V end lost 6 bases, the J end lost 7 bases, and 16 bases lay between the germline ends. This CDR3 region has 15 residues. Germline assignment: CDR1 SGHAT and CDR2 FQNNGV.

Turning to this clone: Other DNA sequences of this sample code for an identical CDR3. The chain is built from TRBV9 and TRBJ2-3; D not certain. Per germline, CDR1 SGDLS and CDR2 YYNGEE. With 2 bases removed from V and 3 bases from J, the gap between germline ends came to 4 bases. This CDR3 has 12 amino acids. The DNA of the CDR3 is TGTGCCAGCAGCGTGTTAACAGATACGCAGTATTTT. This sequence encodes CASSVLTDTQYF.

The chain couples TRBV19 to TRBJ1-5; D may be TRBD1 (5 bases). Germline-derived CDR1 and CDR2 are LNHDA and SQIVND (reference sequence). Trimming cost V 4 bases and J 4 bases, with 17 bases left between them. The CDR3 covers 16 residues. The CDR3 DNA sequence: TGTGCCAGTAGTAATATGTTGCAGGGCCGAAATCAGCCCCAGCATTTT. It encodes CASSNMLQGRNQPQHF.

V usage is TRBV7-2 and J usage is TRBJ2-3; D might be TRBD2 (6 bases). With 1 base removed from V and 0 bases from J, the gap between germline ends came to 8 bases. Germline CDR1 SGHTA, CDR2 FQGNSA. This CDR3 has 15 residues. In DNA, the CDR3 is TGTGCCAGCAGCTTAGGCGGGGAGAGCACAGATACGCAGTATTTT. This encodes CASSLGGESTDTQYF.

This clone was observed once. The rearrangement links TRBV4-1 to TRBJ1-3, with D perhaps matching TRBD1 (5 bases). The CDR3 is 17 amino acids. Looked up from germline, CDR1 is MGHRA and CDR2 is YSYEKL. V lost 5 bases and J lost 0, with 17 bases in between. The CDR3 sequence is CASSGALGVHSGNTIYF. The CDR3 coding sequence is TGCGCCAGCAGCGGAGCCTTAGGGGTACACTCTGGAAACACCATATATTTT.

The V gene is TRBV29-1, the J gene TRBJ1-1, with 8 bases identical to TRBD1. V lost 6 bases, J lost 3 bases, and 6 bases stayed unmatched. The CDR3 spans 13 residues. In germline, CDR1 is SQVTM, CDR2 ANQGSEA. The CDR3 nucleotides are TGCAGCGTATATCAGGGGGCGGACACTGAAGCTTTCTTT. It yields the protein CSVYQGADTEAFF.

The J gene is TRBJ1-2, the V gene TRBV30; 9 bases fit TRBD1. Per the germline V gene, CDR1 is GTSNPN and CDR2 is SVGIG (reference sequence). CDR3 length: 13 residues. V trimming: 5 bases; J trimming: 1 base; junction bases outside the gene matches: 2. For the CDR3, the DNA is TGTGCCTGGGACAGGGGGAATAACTATGGCTACACCTTC. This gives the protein CAWDRGNNYGYTF.

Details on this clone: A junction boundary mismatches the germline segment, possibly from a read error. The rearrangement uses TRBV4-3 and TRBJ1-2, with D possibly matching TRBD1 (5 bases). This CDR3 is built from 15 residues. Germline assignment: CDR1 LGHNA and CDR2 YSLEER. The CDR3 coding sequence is TGCGCCGGCAGCCAAGATCTATGGGCGGAGGGGAGCTACACCTTC. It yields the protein CAGSQDLWAEGSYTF.

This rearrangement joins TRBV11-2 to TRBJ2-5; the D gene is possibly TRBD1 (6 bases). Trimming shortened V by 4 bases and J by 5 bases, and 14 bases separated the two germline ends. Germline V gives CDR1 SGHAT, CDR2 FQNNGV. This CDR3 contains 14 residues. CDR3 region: CASSSIQGGETQYF. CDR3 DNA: TGTGCCAGCAGCTCCATACAGGGTGGGGAGACCCAGTACTTC.

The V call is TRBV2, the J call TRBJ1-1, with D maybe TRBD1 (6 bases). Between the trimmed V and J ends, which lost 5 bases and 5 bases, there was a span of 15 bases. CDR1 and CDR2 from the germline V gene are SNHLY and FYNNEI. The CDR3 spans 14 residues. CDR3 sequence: CASSNSGALTEAFF. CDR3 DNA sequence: TGTGCCAGCAGTAACTCAGGGGCGCTGACTGAAGCTTTCTTT.

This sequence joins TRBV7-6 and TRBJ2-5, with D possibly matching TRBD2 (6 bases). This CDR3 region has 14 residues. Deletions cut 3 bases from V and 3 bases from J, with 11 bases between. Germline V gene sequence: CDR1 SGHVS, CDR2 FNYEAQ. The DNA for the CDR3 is TGTGCCAGCAGCTTCCCCGGCGGGAAAGAGACCCAGTACTTC. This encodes CASSFPGGKETQYF.

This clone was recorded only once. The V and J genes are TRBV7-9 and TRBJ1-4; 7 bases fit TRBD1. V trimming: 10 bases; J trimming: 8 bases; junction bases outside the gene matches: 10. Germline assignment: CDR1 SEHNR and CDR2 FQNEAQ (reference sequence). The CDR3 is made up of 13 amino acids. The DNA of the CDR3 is TGTGCCATCGGCGGACAGGCGGGCGAAAAACTGTTTTTT. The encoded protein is CAIGGQAGEKLFF.

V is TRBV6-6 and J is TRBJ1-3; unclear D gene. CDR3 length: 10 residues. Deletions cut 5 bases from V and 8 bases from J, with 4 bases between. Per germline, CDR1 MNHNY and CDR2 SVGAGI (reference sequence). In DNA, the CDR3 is TGTGCCAGCAGTACGGACACCATATATTTT. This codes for CASSTDTIYF.

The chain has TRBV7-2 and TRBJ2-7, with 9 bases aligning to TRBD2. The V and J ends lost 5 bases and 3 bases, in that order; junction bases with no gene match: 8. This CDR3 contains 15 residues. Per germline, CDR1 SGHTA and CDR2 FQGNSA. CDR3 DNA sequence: TGTGCCAGCAGCCCATCAGCGGGGGGTGGCTACGAGCAGTACTTC. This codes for CASSPSAGGGYEQYF.

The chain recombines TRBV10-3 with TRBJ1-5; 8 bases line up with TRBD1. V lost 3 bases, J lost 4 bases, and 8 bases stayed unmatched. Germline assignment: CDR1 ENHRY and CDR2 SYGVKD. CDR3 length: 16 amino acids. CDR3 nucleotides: TGTGCCATCAGTGACCCGACAGGGGCCTGGAATCAGCCCCAGCATTTT. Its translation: CAISDPTGAWNQPQHF.

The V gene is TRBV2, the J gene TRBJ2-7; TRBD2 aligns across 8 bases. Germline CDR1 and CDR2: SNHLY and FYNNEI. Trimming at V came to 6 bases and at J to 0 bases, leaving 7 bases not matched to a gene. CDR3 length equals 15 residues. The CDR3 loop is CASRDLAGSSYEQYF. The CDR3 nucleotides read TGTGCCAGCAGAGACTTAGCGGGGAGCTCCTACGAGCAGTACTTC.

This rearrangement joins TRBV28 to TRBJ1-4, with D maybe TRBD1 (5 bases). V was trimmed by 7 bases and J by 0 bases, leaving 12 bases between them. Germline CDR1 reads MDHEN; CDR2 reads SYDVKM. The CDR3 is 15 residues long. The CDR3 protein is CASIPGGATNEKLFF. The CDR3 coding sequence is TGTGCCAGCATCCCCGGGGGAGCAACTAATGAAAAACTGTTTTTT.

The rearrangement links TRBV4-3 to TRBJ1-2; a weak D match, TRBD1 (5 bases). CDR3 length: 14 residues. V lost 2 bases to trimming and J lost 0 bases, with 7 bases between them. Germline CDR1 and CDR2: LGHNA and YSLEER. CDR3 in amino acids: CASSQMTANYGYTF. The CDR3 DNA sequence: TGCGCCAGCAGCCAAATGACAGCTAACTATGGCTACACCTTC.

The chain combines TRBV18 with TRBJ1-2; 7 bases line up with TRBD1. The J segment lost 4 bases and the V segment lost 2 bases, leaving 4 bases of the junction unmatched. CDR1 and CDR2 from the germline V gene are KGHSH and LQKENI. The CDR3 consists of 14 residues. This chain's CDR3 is CASSPSRDSYGYTF. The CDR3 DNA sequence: TGTGCCAGCTCACCATCGAGGGACAGCTATGGCTACACCTTC.

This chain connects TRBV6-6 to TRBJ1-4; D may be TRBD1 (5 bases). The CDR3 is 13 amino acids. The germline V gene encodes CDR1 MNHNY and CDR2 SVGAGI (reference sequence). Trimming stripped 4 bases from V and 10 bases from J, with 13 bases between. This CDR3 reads CASSLAGGGKLFF. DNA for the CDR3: TGTGCCAGCAGTTTAGCGGGGGGTGGAAAACTGTTTTTT.

The CDR3 protein is CASSLEGSPYNSPLHF. The CDR3 nucleotides are TGTGCCAGCAGCTTAGAGGGGTCTCCCTATAATTCACCCCTCCACTTT. The chain joins TRBV13 to TRBJ1-6; maybe TRBD1 (5 bases). V gave up 1 base and J gave up 2 bases, with 9 bases separating them. The CDR3 extends over 16 amino acids. The germline CDR1 and CDR2 sequences are PRHDT and FYEKMQ (reference sequence).

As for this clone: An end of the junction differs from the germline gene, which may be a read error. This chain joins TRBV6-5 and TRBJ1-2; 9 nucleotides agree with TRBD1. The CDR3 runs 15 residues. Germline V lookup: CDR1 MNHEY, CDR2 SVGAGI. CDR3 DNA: TGTGCCAGCAGTGACTCCGGGACAGGGAGCTATGGCTACACCTTC. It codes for CASSDSGTGSYGYTF.

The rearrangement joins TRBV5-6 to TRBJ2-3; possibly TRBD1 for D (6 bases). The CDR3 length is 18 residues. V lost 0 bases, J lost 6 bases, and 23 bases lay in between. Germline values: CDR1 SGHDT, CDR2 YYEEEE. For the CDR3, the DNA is TGTGCCAGCAGCTTGGGAGGTCGGCAGGGACAAGAAAGGGATACGCAGTATTTT. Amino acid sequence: CASSLGGRQGQERDTQYF.